Described below is a single TCR beta chain sequence and its context. Its antigen is not known. Since a much larger clone is just one base distant, this may be a read error. The lymph nodes were axillary draining lymph nodes from breast cancer patients. These data belong to a study of breast tumors, draining lymph nodes, adjacent tissues. Broader study findings: Data fit most tumor T cells coming from lymph node, expanding in tumor. Tumor and nontumor repertoires were significantly more similar in luminal-like than in basal-like breast cancer. The lymph node origin of tumor T cells was framed as consistent with a hypothesis, not demonstrated. Tumor TCR diversity was below lymph nodes but above nontumor tissue.

TCRdb re-derived calls from the multiplex PCR reads in MiXCR, one entry per CDR3 protein. The table records some 85,000 distinct CDR3 sequences, around 28% of them present only once. The sequence derives from a female donor with breast cancer. Some clones in this sample may be carry-over from other donors' samples. Sequences were obtained from axillary lymph node tissue.

CDR3 nucleotide sequence: TGTGCCAGCAGCTCGACAGGGGCCTACGGTAAAGGGGGAGCTTTCTTT. Its translation is CASSSTGAYGKGGAFF. This rearrangement joins TRBV7-6 to TRBJ1-1; 8 bases align to TRBD1. The V segment lost 4 bases and the J segment 10 bases; nucleotides outside the gene matches: 17. Germline assignment: CDR1 SGHVS and CDR2 FNYEAQ. The CDR3 runs to 16 residues.